The 32 T cell receptor beta chains below all came from one sample that was sequenced in a study of Tregs in tolerant kidney transplant recipients. Sequencing used immunoSEQ multiplex PCR; TCRdb keeps in-frame clones, though not all of them. The sample records approximately 99,000 clones, 90% being singletons. The sequencing used CD4+ T cells from blood, collected before the transplant. The receptors were sampled from a human donor who received a combined kidney and bone marrow transplant.

V gene TRBV6-6 combines with J gene TRBJ1-6; D remains ambiguous. Trimming took 8 bases from V and 7 from J, leaving 9 bases between them. The germline V gene encodes CDR1 MNHNY and CDR2 SVGAGI (reference sequence). This CDR3 has 12 residues. CDR3 nucleotide sequence: TGTGCCAGCCCCCTCGGGAATTCACCCCTCCACTTT. As protein: CASPLGNSPLHF.

The chain recombines TRBV6-1 with TRBJ1-3, with 7 bases matching TRBD1. The CDR3 sequence is 13 residues long. Germline assignment: CDR1 MNHNS and CDR2 SASEGT. The V and J ends lost 7 bases and 5 bases, in that order; junction bases with no gene match: 5. The CDR3 DNA follows: TGTGCCAGCACGCCGGACAGGAGAAACACCATATATTTT. It specifies CASTPDRRNTIYF.

The chain joins TRBV6-1 to TRBJ2-7; TRBD1 aligns across 7 bases. The CDR3 covers 14 residues. Germline V lookup: CDR1 MNHNS, CDR2 SASEGT. V lost 6 bases to trimming and J lost 2 bases; unmatched junction nucleotides: 7. CDR3 loop: CASSPRQGAYEQYF. The DNA for the CDR3 is TGTGCCAGCAGCCCAAGGCAGGGGGCCTACGAGCAGTACTTC.

V usage is TRBV11-3 and J usage is TRBJ2-7; weak D call: TRBD1 (6 bases). Between the trimmed V and J ends, which lost 5 bases and 5 bases, there was a span of 13 bases. The length of the CDR3 is 13 residues. Germline CDR1 and CDR2: SGHNT and YENEEA. This CDR3 reads CASSTGIQDEQYF. The CDR3 coding sequence is TGTGCCAGCAGCACAGGGATCCAAGACGAGCAGTACTTC. The variable domain in full, completed from reference TRBV11-3 and TRBJ2-7, reads EAGVVQSPRYKIIEKKQPVAFWCNPISGHNTLYWYLQNLGQGPELLIRYENEEAVDDSQLPKDRFSAERLKGVDSTLKIQPAELGDSAVYLCASSTGIQDEQYFGPGTRLTVT.

The rearrangement uses TRBV6-1 and TRBJ2-7; no clear D gene. Deletions cut 7 bases from V and 2 bases from J, with 12 bases between. CDR3 size: 13 residues. Germline-derived CDR1 and CDR2 are MNHNS and SASEGT. The CDR3: CASNGVLTYEQYF. In nucleotides, the CDR3 is TGTGCCAGCAATGGAGTTCTCACCTACGAGCAGTACTTC.

This chain links TRBV18 with TRBJ2-1; 7 bases match TRBD1. CDR1 is KGHSH and CDR2 is LQKENI in the germline V gene. J gave up 0 bases and V 3 bases, and 5 bases lay outside the gene matches. The CDR3 totals 16 residues. CDR3 region: CASSPGQTSSYNEQFF. CDR3 coding DNA: TGTGCCAGCTCACCGGGACAGACGAGCTCCTACAATGAGCAGTTCTTC.

J is TRBJ2-7 and V is TRBV19; 9 positions match TRBD1. CDR3 size: 17 residues. Germline CDR1 is LNHDA and CDR2 is SQIVND (reference sequence). V shed 0 bases, J shed 3 bases, and the junction held 9 bases outside the gene matches. CDR3 sequence: CASSIDRDRVGGYEQYF. CDR3 coding DNA: TGTGCCAGTAGTATAGATCGGGACAGGGTCGGAGGCTACGAGCAGTACTTC.

V and J are TRBV6-4 and TRBJ1-1, with 9 positions matching TRBD1. Looked up from germline, CDR1 is MRHNA and CDR2 is SNTAGT. Unmatched junction bases numbered 5, after V lost 7 bases and J lost 2 bases. CDR3 length: 14 residues. The CDR3 sequence: CASMPGQGNTEAFF. The CDR3 DNA is TGTGCCAGCATGCCGGGACAGGGCAACACTGAAGCTTTCTTT.

The rearrangement uses TRBV10-3 and TRBJ2-1; weak D call: TRBD1 (6 bases). This CDR3 is 17 amino acids long. CDR1 and CDR2 (germline): ENHRY, SYGVKD. V lost 2 bases and J lost 2, with 16 bases in between. CDR3 nucleotide sequence: TGTGCCATCAGTGAGCCCTCAGGGGTCCGGACCTACAATGAGCAGTTCTTC. Translation gives CAISEPSGVRTYNEQFF.

The V call is TRBV5-4, the J call TRBJ1-2, with TRBD1 as a possible D gene (5 bases). Germline CDR1 is SGHNT and CDR2 is YYREEE (reference sequence). This CDR3 is built from 15 residues. V lost 3 bases and J 2 bases, leaving 14 bases between the germline ends. The CDR3 is CASSSGQGSNYGYTF. The CDR3 nucleotides read TGTGCCAGCAGCTCCGGGCAGGGCTCAAACTATGGCTACACCTTC. The variable domain in full, with the rest retrieved from reference TRBV5-4 and TRBJ1-2, is ETGVTQSPTHLIKTRGQQVTLRCSSQSGHNTVSWYQQALGQGPQFIFQYYREEENGRGNFPPRFSGLQFPNYSSELNVNALELDDSALYLCASSSGQGSNYGYTFGSGTRLTVV.

The chain carries TRBV2 and TRBJ2-3; 7 nucleotides match TRBD2. The CDR3 has 15 amino acids. CDR1 is SNHLY, CDR2 FYNNEI, per germline. The ends lost 7 bases at V and 0 bases at J; junction bases unmatched: 7. CDR3 in amino acids: CASKKLASSTDTQYF. The CDR3 DNA reads as TGTGCCAGCAAGAAACTAGCGAGTAGCACAGATACGCAGTATTTT.

The chain is built from TRBV5-1 and TRBJ2-2, with 7 bases lining up with TRBD2. V was pared by 0 bases and J by 4 bases, with 6 bases of the junction left unmatched. The length of the CDR3 is 16 residues. Germline V gene data show CDR1 as SGHRS and CDR2 as YFSETQ. CDR3: CASSLEPSGGTGELFF. The CDR3 DNA sequence: TGCGCCAGCAGCTTGGAGCCCTCGGGGGGCACCGGGGAGCTGTTTTTT.

The CDR3 sequence is CASSLLRYDGGLLADTQYF. CDR3 DNA sequence: TGTGCCAGCAGCCTACTTCGCTACGACGGCGGCCTTTTGGCAGATACGCAGTATTTT. This chain links TRBV28 with TRBJ2-3; D uncertain. The CDR3 consists of 19 residues. Trimming took off 6 bases at V and 4 bases at J, with 29 bases between the two ends. The germline gives CDR1 MDHEN, CDR2 SYDVKM.

The chain employs TRBV4-1 and TRBJ1-3, with D possibly matching TRBD1 (5 bases). Germline loops: CDR1 MGHRA, CDR2 YSYEKL. The CDR3 length is 15 residues. V was cut by 0 bases and J by 3 bases, with 9 bases left in between. CDR3: CASSQDRVGGNTIYF. CDR3 nucleotide sequence: TGCGCCAGCAGCCAAGACAGGGTTGGTGGAAACACCATATATTTT.

A few counts support this clone. Other nucleotide sequences in the sample specify the same CDR3. The chain recombines TRBV7-2 with TRBJ2-7; 10 bases map to TRBD1. Trimming cost V 3 bases and J 6 bases; bases outside gene matches: 2. CDR3 size: 13 residues. CDR1 and CDR2 from the germline V gene are SGHTA and FQGNSA. The CDR3 DNA sequence: TGTGCCAGCAGCTTCGGACAGGGGGGCGAGCAGTACTTC. It translates to CASSFGQGGEQYF.

The V call is TRBV5-4, the J call TRBJ2-1, with 12 bases that match TRBD2. Trimming at V came to 0 bases and at J to 8 bases, leaving 0 bases not matched to a gene. This CDR3 region has 14 residues. Germline CDR1 and CDR2: SGHNT and YYREEE (reference sequence). CDR3 in amino acids: CASSLGLAGDEQFF. In DNA, the CDR3 is TGTGCCAGCAGCTTGGGACTAGCGGGGGATGAGCAGTTCTTC.

The genes are TRBV5-4 and TRBJ2-7, with 9 bases fitting TRBD1. The V segment lost 4 bases and the J segment 5 bases; nucleotides outside the gene matches: 4. Germline V gene sequence: CDR1 SGHNT, CDR2 YYREEE (reference sequence). The CDR3 contains 13 residues. CDR3 sequence (DNA): TGTGCCAGCAGCCGGGGACAGGGTGACGAGCAGTACTTC. Residues: CASSRGQGDEQYF. Based on the CDR3 plus reference TRBV5-4 and TRBJ2-7, the full variable domain is ETGVTQSPTHLIKTRGQQVTLRCSSQSGHNTVSWYQQALGQGPQFIFQYYREEENGRGNFPPRFSGLQFPNYSSELNVNALELDDSALYLCASSRGQGDEQYFGPGTRLTVT.

The J gene is TRBJ2-2, the V gene TRBV6-5, with 8 bases that match TRBD1. CDR1 and CDR2 (germline): MNHEY, SVGAGI. The CDR3 is made up of 15 amino acids. The J segment lost 4 bases and the V segment lost 5 bases, leaving 6 bases of the junction unmatched. CDR3 sequence reads: CASSAGQAITGELFF. The CDR3 nucleotides are TGTGCCAGCAGTGCGGGACAGGCGATCACCGGGGAGCTGTTTTTT.

The J gene is TRBJ1-1, the V gene TRBV15; tentative D call: TRBD1 (5 bases). This CDR3 spans 16 amino acids. V lost 1 base and J 4 bases, leaving 16 bases between the germline ends. Germline lookup yields CDR1 LNHNV and CDR2 YYDKDF (reference sequence). CDR3 sequence: CATSRGLPDSGTEAFF. The CDR3 region has the DNA TGTGCCACCAGCAGAGGACTTCCTGACAGTGGCACTGAAGCTTTCTTT.

The rearrangement joins TRBV7-7 to TRBJ1-3; no clear D gene. The V gene's germline CDR1 is SSHAT and CDR2 FNYEAQ (reference sequence). This CDR3 spans 14 amino acids. The V and J ends lost 2 bases and 0 bases respectively, with 5 bases between them. CDR3: CASSLSDSGNTIYF. Here the CDR3 DNA reads TGTGCCAGCAGCTTATCAGACTCTGGAAACACCATATATTTT.

V gene TRBV4-2 combines with J gene TRBJ2-2, with 11 bases matching TRBD2. The germline gives CDR1 LGHNA, CDR2 YNFKEQ. CDR3 length: 18 amino acids. After removal of 2 bases from V and 6 bases from J, the junction contained 11 bases not matched to a gene. CDR3 nucleotides: TGTGCCAGCAGCCAACCCAGGGGGACTAGCGGTTCCTCCGGGGAGCTGTTTTTT. Protein sequence: CASSQPRGTSGSSGELFF.

The CDR3 coding sequence is TGTGCCAGCAGTTTATACAGGGGTGATCAGCCCCAGCATTTT. Residues: CASSLYRGDQPQHF. The chain recombines TRBV27 with TRBJ1-5, with 7 bases identical to TRBD1. The CDR3 extends over 14 amino acids. Germline V gene data show CDR1 as MNHEY and CDR2 as SMNVEV (reference sequence). Trimming removed 1 base from V and 5 bases from J; junction bases left unmatched: 2.

This chain uses TRBV27 with TRBJ1-1; TRBD1 might be the D (5 bases). Germline CDR1 MNHEY, CDR2 SMNVEV (reference sequence). This CDR3 is built from 13 residues. Between the trimmed V and J ends, which lost 5 bases and 5 bases, there was a span of 12 bases. The CDR3 spells CASSPLGGTEAFF. In DNA, the CDR3 is TGTGCCAGCAGTCCGCTGGGGGGTACTGAAGCTTTCTTT.

CDR3 protein: CASSSTVNTEAFF. CDR3 coding DNA: TGTGCCAGCAGCTCCACAGTGAACACTGAAGCTTTCTTT. This chain uses TRBV5-6 with TRBJ1-1; D uncertain. Germline assignment: CDR1 SGHDT and CDR2 YYEEEE. CDR3 size: 13 residues. Trimming removed 3 bases from V and 0 bases from J, with 6 bases in between.

This rearrangement joins TRBV2 to TRBJ1-3; a possible D gene is TRBD1 (5 bases). CDR1 SNHLY and CDR2 FYNNEI come from the germline V gene. This CDR3 is built from 13 residues. Trimming removed 6 bases from V and 2 bases from J, with 8 bases in between. As DNA, the CDR3 is TGTGCCAGCAGAACAGGACCTGGAAACACCATATATTTT. Translating it yields CASRTGPGNTIYF.

The chain links TRBV6-5 to TRBJ1-2, with D possibly TRBD1 on 5 matching bases. This CDR3 contains 13 residues. Trimming cost V 6 bases and J 2 bases, with 10 bases left between them. Germline V CDR1 and CDR2: MNHEY, SVGAGI. CDR3 amino acids: CASSRRGNYGYTF. The CDR3 nucleotides read TGTGCCAGCAGCCGTCGGGGGAACTATGGCTACACCTTC.

This rearrangement joins TRBV5-1 to TRBJ2-1; 8 nucleotides agree with TRBD2. The ends lost 3 bases at V and 8 bases at J; junction bases unmatched: 13. CDR3 length: 16 amino acids. Germline V gene data show CDR1 as SGHRS and CDR2 as YFSETQ. CDR3 loop: CASSYGLARSVDEQFF. The CDR3 region has the DNA TGCGCCAGCAGCTACGGACTAGCCCGTTCGGTGGATGAGCAGTTCTTC.

The V and J genes are TRBV6-5 and TRBJ2-7, with TRBD2 as a possible D gene (5 bases). Trimming stripped 7 bases from V and 2 bases from J, with 12 bases between. Germline values: CDR1 MNHEY, CDR2 SVGAGI. This CDR3 is built from 13 residues. CDR3 loop: CASTDGKTYEQYF. The CDR3 DNA sequence: TGTGCCAGCACAGACGGGAAGACCTACGAGCAGTACTTC.

This clone turned up a few times. The chain employs TRBV11-2 and TRBJ1-2; 8 nucleotides match TRBD1. The germline CDR1 and CDR2 sequences are SGHAT and FQNNGV. The CDR3 is 14 residues long. The ends lost 4 bases at V and 5 bases at J; junction bases unmatched: 6. CDR3: CASSSVRGPYGYTF. For the CDR3, the DNA is TGTGCCAGCAGCTCGGTCAGGGGGCCGTATGGCTACACCTTC.

V is TRBV18 and J is TRBJ1-1, with D unresolved. With 3 bases removed from V and 1 base from J, the gap between germline ends came to 6 bases. The CDR3 runs 13 residues. Germline values: CDR1 KGHSH, CDR2 LQKENI. In nucleotides, the CDR3 is TGTGCCAGCTCACCGGCACAGAACACTGAAGCTTTCTTT. Translating gives CASSPAQNTEAFF.

The CDR3 DNA is TGTGCCAGCAGCCCTAGCGGAGGCTCCTACAATGAGCAGTTCTTC. It encodes CASSPSGGSYNEQFF. V gene TRBV9 combines with J gene TRBJ2-1; TRBD2 agrees at 7 bases. V was clipped by 4 bases and J by 0 bases; unmatched bases: 4. Germline V gene sequence: CDR1 SGDLS, CDR2 YYNGEE. The CDR3 length is 15 residues.

The V and J genes are TRBV7-9 and TRBJ2-2, with TRBD2 matching over 9 bases. Germline CDR1 and CDR2: SEHNR and FQNEAQ (reference sequence). V was clipped by 5 bases and J by 4 bases; unmatched bases: 8. This CDR3 has 16 residues. CDR3 coding DNA: TGTGCCAGCAGCCCCCTTCTTAGCGGGAGCACCGGGGAGCTGTTTTTT. Residues: CASSPLLSGSTGELFF.